This T cell receptor (beta chain) was profiled in a study of T cells in women clearing cervical HPV infection. Cervical HPV DNA detected by MY09/MY11 PCR, typed by dot-blot. Libraries were prepared by immunoSEQ multiplex PCR; TCRdb keeps only in-frame clonotypes and omits some of them. The listing contains roughly 22,000 clones. The sequenced sample consisted of blood buffy coat. This clonotype originated in a woman between 18 and 69 years old with a cervical HPV16 infection that either progressed to CIN3+ or cleared (not recorded which).

The CDR3 region is CATADRDRGGEQYF. The CDR3 DNA, read in part, is TGTGCCACCGCAGACCGGGACAGGGGTGGCGAG. The chain has TRBV19 and TRBJ2-7, with TRBD1 matching over 10 bases. The read ends 3 residues before the CDR3 terminus; that terminus is restored from the germline J gene. With 10 bases clipped from V and 6 bases from J, the junction kept 12 bases outside the gene matches. The length of the CDR3 is 14 residues. Germline V gene sequence: CDR1 LNHDA, CDR2 SQIVND (reference sequence).